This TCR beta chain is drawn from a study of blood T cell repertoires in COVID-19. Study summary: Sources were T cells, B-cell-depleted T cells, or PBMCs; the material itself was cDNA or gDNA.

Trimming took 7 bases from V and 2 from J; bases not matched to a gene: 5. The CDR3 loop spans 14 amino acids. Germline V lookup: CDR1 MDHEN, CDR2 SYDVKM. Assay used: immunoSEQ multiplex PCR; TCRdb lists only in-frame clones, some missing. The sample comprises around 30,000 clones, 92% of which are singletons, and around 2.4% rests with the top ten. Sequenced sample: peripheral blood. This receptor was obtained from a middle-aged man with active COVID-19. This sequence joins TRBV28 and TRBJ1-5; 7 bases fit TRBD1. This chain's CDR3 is CASNPDRGNQPQHF. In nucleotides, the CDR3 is TGTGCCAGCAACCCCGACAGGGGCAATCAGCCCCAGCATTTT.